One and the same sample provided the 22 T cell receptor beta chains below, sequenced in a study of post-analysis software for immune sequencing data. Unique molecular identifiers featured in each of the TCR beta cDNA libraries. MiXCR, run by TCRdb on the PCR reads, gives a single entry per CDR3 protein. This table has hundreds of thousands of distinct CDR3 sequences, more than 50% appearing once. Study-level results: Higher frequency in patients than in controls was seen for roughly five TRBV segments, with TRBV5-6, TRBV5-1 and TRBV20-1 among them.

Antigens of these TCRs are unknown. The sequenced sample consisted of blood. All receptors derive from a girl aged 2 to 10 with multiple sclerosis.

The rearrangement uses TRBV10-1 and TRBJ2-2; tentatively, D is TRBD2 (6 bases). V was shortened by 11 bases and J by 6 bases, with 13 bases between the two germline ends. The CDR3 is made up of 12 amino acids. The germline V gene encodes CDR1 WNHNN and CDR2 SYGVQD (reference sequence). CDR3: CARWEEAGELFF. CDR3 nucleotide sequence: TGCGCCCGCTGGGAGGAGGCCGGGGAGCTGTTTTTT.

This clonotype was seen a single time. The CDR3 region has the DNA TGCGCCAGCAGCCCACCGGGACAGGGGGAATGGGAGCAGTTCTTC. Encoded protein: CASSPPGQGEWEQFF. This chain uses TRBV4-1 with TRBJ2-1; TRBD1 matches 11 bases. The germline CDR1 and CDR2 sequences are MGHRA and YSYEKL. CDR3 length: 15 amino acids. Trimming took 4 bases from V and 10 from J; bases not matched to a gene: 9.

This clonotype has only one observation. The chain has TRBV7-2 and TRBJ1-1, with D hard to call. The ends were cut back, 5 bases at V and 4 bases at J, with 11 bases in the middle. This CDR3 spans 13 amino acids. The germline CDR1 and CDR2 sequences are SGHTA and FQGNSA. For the CDR3, the DNA is TGTGCCAGCAGCCGAAGGTCGGGCACTGAAGCTTTCTTT. Translating it yields CASSRRSGTEAFF. The full variable domain, completed using reference TRBV7-2 and TRBJ1-1, is GAGVSQSPSNKVTEKGKDVELRCDPISGHTALYWYRQSLGQGLEFLIYFQGNSAPDKSGLPSDRFSAERTGGSVSTLTIQRTQQEDSAVYLCASSRRSGTEAFFGQGTRLTVV.

The CDR3 sequence: CASILTGSNTEAFF. The CDR3 coding sequence is TGTGCCAGCATCCTGACAGGCTCCAACACTGAAGCTTTCTTT. The chain joins TRBV7-8 to TRBJ1-1; TRBD1 might be the D (6 bases). The CDR3 spans 14 residues. From germline, CDR1 is SGHVS and CDR2 FQNEAQ. Between the trimmed V and J ends, which lost 7 bases and 2 bases, there was a span of 14 bases.

This chain connects TRBV6-2 or TRBV6-3 to TRBJ2-6; TRBD1 aligns across 9 bases. CDR1 MNHEY and CDR2 SVGEGT come from the germline V gene. Trimming took 11 bases from V and 2 from J; bases not matched to a gene: 19. This CDR3 comprises 19 residues. CDR3 DNA sequence: TGTGCCGCCCTCACCCGACCGGGACAGGGATCGGCTGGGGCCAACGTCCTGACTTTC. Translated: CAALTRPGQGSAGANVLTF.

This chain connects TRBV7-2 to TRBJ2-5; D tentatively fits TRBD1 or TRBD2 (5 bases each). V was shortened by 5 bases and J by 4 bases, with 17 bases between the two germline ends. Germline loops: CDR1 SGHTA, CDR2 FQGNSA. CDR3 length equals 15 residues. In DNA form, the CDR3 reads TGTGCCAGCAGCCCGAGGGGCAGCCTAATAGAGACCCAGTACTTC. It codes for CASSPRGSLIETQYF.

V is TRBV11-2 and J is TRBJ2-1; D is unclear. The CDR3 length is 12 residues. V was cut by 2 bases and J by 6 bases, with 5 bases left in between. Germline-derived CDR1 and CDR2 are SGHAT and FQNNGV. As DNA, the CDR3 is TGTGCCAGCAGCTTAAGCATCAATGAGCAGTTCTTC. It specifies CASSLSINEQFF.

This CDR3 reads CSARGEGLWETQYF. CDR3 coding DNA: TGCAGTGCTAGAGGGGAGGGCTTATGGGAGACCCAGTACTTC. The chain carries TRBV20-1 and TRBJ2-5; 7 nucleotides align to TRBD2. With V trimmed by 1 base and J by 5 bases, 7 bases remained unmatched. CDR1 DFQATT and CDR2 SNEGSKA come from the germline V gene (reference sequence). This CDR3 contains 14 residues.

The CDR3 loop is CASSCRTGKTYEQYF. The CDR3, as DNA: TGTGCCAGCAGTTGCCGGACAGGGAAGACCTACGAGCAGTACTTC. This sequence joins TRBV12-3 or TRBV12-4 and TRBJ2-7, with TRBD1 matching 8 bases. The CDR3 is 15 amino acids. V lost 4 bases to trimming and J lost 2 bases; unmatched junction nucleotides: 7.

This chain joins TRBV20-1 and TRBJ2-5; the D call may be TRBD1 or TRBD2 (5 bases each). The DNA matches TRBJ2-7 better at its end, which makes the J call doubtful. The CDR3 consists of 14 residues. Germline loops: CDR1 DFQATT, CDR2 SNEGSKA (reference sequence). This chain's CDR3 is CSARRPGPPYEQYF. The CDR3 bases are TGCAGTGCTAGGAGACCGGGACCCCCATACGAGCAGTACTTC.

This clonotype turned up a few times. The gene calls are TRBV20-1 and TRBJ2-1; TRBD2 aligns across 8 bases. V lost 3 bases, J lost 2 bases, and 3 bases stayed unmatched. The CDR3 runs to 14 residues. The germline V gene has CDR1 DFQATT and CDR2 SNEGSKA (reference sequence). The CDR3 DNA reads as TGCAGTGCTAGTCTCGGGGGGGCCTACAATGAGCAGTTCTTC. Translated: CSASLGGAYNEQFF.

This chain's CDR3 is CASSSVAGPSTDTQYF. The DNA of the CDR3 is TGTGCCAGCAGTTCCGTAGCGGGGCCGAGCACAGATACGCAGTATTTT. V gene TRBV27 combines with J gene TRBJ2-3; TRBD2 matches 8 bases. CDR1 MNHEY and CDR2 SMNVEV come from the germline V gene (reference sequence). The CDR3 loop spans 16 amino acids. The V segment lost 4 bases and the J segment 0 bases; nucleotides outside the gene matches: 6.

This sequence joins TRBV20-1 and TRBJ2-5; maybe TRBD1 (5 bases). Trimming cost V 1 base and J 3 bases, with 6 bases left between them. Per the germline V gene, CDR1 is DFQATT and CDR2 is SNEGSKA (reference sequence). The CDR3 spans 12 residues. The CDR3 bases are TGCAGTGCTAGAGTCAGGGAAGAGACCCAGTACTTC. Translating it yields CSARVREETQYF.

The J gene is TRBJ2-3, the V gene TRBV7-2, with D possibly being TRBD1 (6 bases). This CDR3 comprises 15 residues. CDR1 and CDR2 (germline): SGHTA, FQGNSA. Deletions cut 8 bases from V and 0 bases from J, with 15 bases between. In DNA, the CDR3 is TGTGCCAGCGCAGGACAAGGGGGAAGCACAGATACGCAGTATTTT. It is translated as CASAGQGGSTDTQYF.

This clonotype was observed a single time. This rearrangement joins TRBV3-1 to TRBJ2-1; 9 bases fit TRBD1. The germline gives CDR1 LGHDT, CDR2 YNNKEL (reference sequence). CDR3 length: 16 residues. The trim removed 5 bases at V and 7 bases at J, leaving 12 bases unmatched. CDR3 DNA: TGTGCCAGCAGCTACCCGGGACAGGGAAGCAGGAATGAGCAGTTCTTC. Encoded protein: CASSYPGQGSRNEQFF.

The chain carries TRBV20-1 and TRBJ2-1; 12 nucleotides match TRBD2. J gave up 3 bases and V 1 base, and 4 bases lay outside the gene matches. The CDR3 length is 16 residues. Germline assignment: CDR1 DFQATT and CDR2 SNEGSKA (reference sequence). The CDR3 loop reads CSARGTSGKLYNEQFF. The CDR3 coding sequence is TGCAGTGCTAGAGGGACTAGCGGGAAGCTCTACAATGAGCAGTTCTTC.

This clonotype has only a few counts. The genes are TRBV7-2 and TRBJ2-4; 7 bases align to TRBD1. CDR1 is SGHTA, CDR2 FQGNSA, per germline. The CDR3 consists of 15 residues. The trim removed 4 bases at V and 9 bases at J, leaving 12 bases unmatched. CDR3 sequence (DNA): TGTGCCAGCAGCTCACTAGGGACAGCCCCCCCCATTCAGTACTTC. It codes for CASSSLGTAPPIQYF.

The chain uses TRBV29-1 and TRBJ2-1; the match to TRBD1 covers 7 bases. Trimming cost V 7 bases and J 5 bases; bases outside gene matches: 11. This CDR3 is built from 14 residues. Germline V lookup: CDR1 SQVTM, CDR2 ANQGSEA. Here the CDR3 reads CSATQGVNNNEQFF. CDR3 nucleotide sequence: TGCAGCGCGACCCAGGGGGTTAACAACAATGAGCAGTTCTTC.

The CDR3 coding sequence is TGTGCCATCAGTGACGTCTGGGGGGACGACTACAATGAGCAGTTCTTC. It specifies CAISDVWGDDYNEQFF. The chain uses TRBV10-3 and TRBJ2-1, with D tentatively TRBD2 (6 bases). V was trimmed by 3 bases and J by 3 bases, leaving 15 bases between them. Germline V CDR1 and CDR2: ENHRY, SYGVKD. There are 16 residues in the CDR3.

This clonotype was detected a few times. V usage is TRBV10-3 and J usage is TRBJ2-1; D may match TRBD1 or TRBD2 (5 bases each). The V end lost 3 bases, the J end lost 3 bases, and 9 bases lay between the germline ends. The CDR3 loop spans 14 amino acids. Germline V gene lookup returns CDR1 ENHRY and CDR2 SYGVKD. The CDR3 nucleotides are TGTGCCATCAGTGATCCGGGGCTCTACAATGAGCAGTTCTTC. Translation gives CAISDPGLYNEQFF.

This chain uses TRBV7-3 with TRBJ2-3; possibly TRBD1 or TRBD2 for D (5 bases each). CDR1 and CDR2 (germline): SGHTA, FQGTGA. The CDR3 has 15 residues. Trimming shortened V by 9 bases and J by 2 bases, and 18 bases separated the two germline ends. Here the CDR3 DNA reads TGTGCCAGTAGCCCTAAGAGGGGATACACAGATACGCAGTATTTT. This sequence encodes CASSPKRGYTDTQYF.

The V call is TRBV20-1, the J call TRBJ2-1; 8 bases map to TRBD1. V gave up 6 bases and J gave up 7 bases; unmatched junction bases: 11. Germline V lookup: CDR1 DFQATT, CDR2 SNEGSKA (reference sequence). The CDR3 extends over 14 amino acids. The CDR3 DNA reads as TGCAGTGCCCTGCAGCCGAACAGGGGGAATGAGCAGTTCTTC. It specifies CSALQPNRGNEQFF.